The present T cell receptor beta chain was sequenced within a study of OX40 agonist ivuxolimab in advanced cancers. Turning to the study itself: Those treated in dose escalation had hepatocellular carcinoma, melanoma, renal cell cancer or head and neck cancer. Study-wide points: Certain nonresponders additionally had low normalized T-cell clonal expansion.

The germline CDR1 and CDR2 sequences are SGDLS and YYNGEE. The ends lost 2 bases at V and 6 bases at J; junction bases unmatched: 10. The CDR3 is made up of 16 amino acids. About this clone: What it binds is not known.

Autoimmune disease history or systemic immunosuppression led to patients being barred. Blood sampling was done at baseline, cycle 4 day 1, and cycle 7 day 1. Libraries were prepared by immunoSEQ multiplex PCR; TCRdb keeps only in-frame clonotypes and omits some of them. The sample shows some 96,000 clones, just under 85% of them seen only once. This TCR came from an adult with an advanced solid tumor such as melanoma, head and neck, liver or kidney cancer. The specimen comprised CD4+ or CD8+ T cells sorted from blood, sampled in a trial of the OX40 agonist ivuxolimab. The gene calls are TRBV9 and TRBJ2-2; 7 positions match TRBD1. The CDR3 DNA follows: TGTGCCAGCAGCGTCACAGGGGAGAGTGTGGCCGGGGAGCTGTTTTTT. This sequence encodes CASSVTGESVAGELFF. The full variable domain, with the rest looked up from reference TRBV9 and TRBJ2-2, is DSGVTQTPKHLITATGQRVTLRCSPRSGDLSVYWYQQSLDQGLQFLIQYYNGEERAKGNILERFSAQQFPDLHSELNLSSLELGDSALYFCASSVTGESVAGELFFGEGSRLTVL.